These T cell receptor beta chains were read from a single sample in a study of identifying expanded T cells in peripheral blood. Sequenced by immunoSEQ multiplex PCR; TCRdb stores in-frame clones only, minus some. Among about 110,000 clones listed, about 85% were seen once. Sequencing was performed on blood. Receptors were obtained from a person between 18 and 75 years old in good health. CDR3s include the opening cysteine and the closing phenylalanine or tryptophan. D genes are given only for firm matches. Clone size is stated in some rows and not others, as once, few, many or a class when expanded.

D gene,clone size,J gene,V gene,CDR3 protein,CDR3 DNA
-,-,TRBJ2-5,TRBV2,CASSEAHSQETQYF,TGTGCCAGCAGTGAAGCGCACAGCCAAGAGACCCAGTACTTC
-,-,TRBJ2-1,TRBV7-7,CASSFLSSNEQFF,TGTGCCAGCAGCTTTTTATCATCCAATGAGCAGTTCTTC
TRBD1,-,TRBJ2-6,TRBV19,CASMGRDRVISGANVLTF,TGTGCCAGTATGGGACGGGACAGGGTCATCTCTGGGGCCAACGTCCTGACTTTC
-,-,TRBJ1-5,TRBV6-1,CASSERQVQQPQHF,TGTGCCAGCAGTGAGAGACAGGTGCAACAGCCCCAGCATTTT
-,-,TRBJ1-3,TRBV6-6,CASSYGNTIYF,TGTGCCAGCAGTTACGGAAACACCATATATTTT
-,-,TRBJ1-1,TRBV7-9,CASSLVHLFMNTEAFF,TGTGCCAGCAGCTTAGTACACCTCTTCATGAACACTGAAGCTTTCTTT
-,-,TRBJ1-4,TRBV5-5,CASSLGPYATNEKLFF,TGTGCCAGCAGCCTGGGTCCATATGCAACTAATGAAAAACTGTTTTTT
TRBD1,-,TRBJ2-3,TRBV2,CASSARTGPGDTQYF,TGTGCCAGCAGTGCAAGGACAGGACCCGGAGATACGCAGTATTTT
-,-,TRBJ1-6,TRBV28,CASRSGHRNSPLHF,TGTGCCAGCAGATCGGGACACCGTAATTCACCCCTCCACTTT
TRBD1,once,TRBJ2-3,TRBV18,CASSPGQGGDTQYF,TGTGCCAGCTCACCAGGACAGGGGGGAGATACGCAGTATTTT
-,-,TRBJ2-1,TRBV7-2,CASSHSPFTSYNEQFF,TGTGCCAGCAGCCACTCCCCCTTTACTTCCTACAATGAGCAGTTCTTC
TRBD1,-,TRBJ1-6,TRBV6-6,CASRPGTVSYNSPLHF,TGTGCCAGCAGACCTGGGACAGTTTCCTATAATTCACCCCTCCACTTT
-,-,TRBJ1-1,TRBV19,CASSISKNTEAFF,TGTGCCAGTAGTATCAGTAAGAACACTGAAGCTTTCTTT
-,-,TRBJ2-7,TRBV5-6,CASSPFGSLGEQYF,TGTGCCAGCAGCCCATTTGGGAGTCTAGGAGAGCAGTACTTC
TRBD1,-,TRBJ2-7,TRBV9,CASSPGGTGVSYEQYF,TGTGCCAGCAGCCCAGGGGGGACAGGGGTGTCCTACGAGCAGTACTTC
TRBD1,-,TRBJ1-1,TRBV19,CASSVGQGLNTEAFF,TGTGCCAGTAGTGTCGGACAGGGCTTGAACACTGAAGCTTTCTTT
-,-,TRBJ2-3,TRBV10-2,CASRGGAEGGDTQYF,TGCGCCAGCAGGGGGGGAGCGGAAGGAGGAGATACGCAGTATTTT
-,once,TRBJ2-1,TRBV20-1,CSATPYNEQFF,TGCAGTGCCACCCCCTACAATGAGCAGTTCTTC
-,-,TRBJ2-7,TRBV5-6,CASSLWAYEQYF,TGTGCCAGCAGCTTGTGGGCCTACGAGCAGTACTTC
-,-,TRBJ1-5,TRBV19,CASSPGHSNQPQHF,TGTGCCAGTAGTCCGGGCCATAGCAATCAGCCCCAGCATTTT
TRBD2,-,TRBJ2-7,TRBV2,CASSDSAGALDEQYF,TGTGCCAGCAGTGACTCAGCGGGGGCTCTTGACGAGCAGTACTTC
-,once,TRBJ2-4,TRBV2,CASSDWGQGDIQYF,TGTGCCAGCAGTGATTGGGGCCAGGGAGACATTCAGTACTTC
-,-,TRBJ1-3,TRBV4-2,CASSQDLGSSSGNTIYF,TGTGCCAGCAGCCAAGATTTGGGGTCCAGCTCTGGAAACACCATATATTTT
-,-,TRBJ1-5,TRBV6-5,CASSYSAPTYNQPQHF,TGTGCCAGCAGTTACTCGGCCCCTACTTACAATCAGCCCCAGCATTTT
-,-,TRBJ2-3,TRBV7-2,CASSLGGNRDTQYF,TGTGCCAGCAGCTTGGGCGGGAACCGCGATACGCAGTATTTT
TRBD2,-,TRBJ2-3,TRBV7-9,CASSLVGRGFSTDTQYF,TGTGCCAGCAGCTTAGTGGGGCGGGGGTTTAGCACAGATACGCAGTATTTT
-,-,TRBJ1-1,TRBV7-9,CASSSQWNTEAFF,TGTGCCAGCAGCTCTCAATGGAACACTGAAGCTTTCTTT
TRBD2,-,TRBJ2-3,TRBV10-2,CASSESFLVAGGPGTDTQYF,TGCGCCAGCAGTGAGTCGTTTTTGGTAGCGGGAGGGCCGGGCACAGATACGCAGTATTTT
-,-,TRBJ2-7,TRBV6-1,CASSYNWEQYF,TGTGCCAGCAGTTACAATTGGGAGCAGTACTTC
-,-,TRBJ2-1,TRBV5-1,CASSSRTGIGQNEQFF,TGCGCCAGCAGCTCCCGAACCGGGATCGGGCAGAATGAGCAGTTCTTC
TRBD1,-,TRBJ2-5,TRBV2,CASGDRGIETQYF,TGTGCCAGCGGGGACAGGGGGATAGAGACCCAGTACTTC
-,-,TRBJ2-7,TRBV2,CASSEAPSEQYF,TGTGCCAGCAGCGAGGCGCCCTCCGAGCAGTACTTC
TRBD2,-,TRBJ2-5,TRBV7-9,CASSNPGLAGVETQYF,TGTGCCAGCAGCAACCCGGGACTAGCGGGAGTTGAGACCCAGTACTTC
TRBD1,-,TRBJ1-5,TRBV4-1,CASSHTGTGGQPQHF,TGCGCCAGCAGCCATACCGGGACAGGGGGTCAGCCCCAGCATTTT
TRBD1,-,TRBJ1-5,TRBV7-9,CASSWTGVDQPQHF,TGTGCCAGCAGCTGGACAGGGGTGGATCAGCCCCAGCATTTT
-,-,TRBJ1-1,TRBV30,CANVRVPEAFF,TGTGCCAACGTACGGGTCCCCGAAGCTTTCTTT
-,-,TRBJ2-1,TRBV4-1,CASSQDREWYNEQFF,TGCGCCAGCAGCCAAGACAGGGAATGGTACAATGAGCAGTTCTTC
TRBD2,once,TRBJ2-3,TRBV5-1,CASSLLRREGVTDTQYF,TGCGCCAGCAGCTTGCTTCGGCGGGAGGGCGTGACAGATACGCAGTATTTT
TRBD2,-,TRBJ2-1,TRBV7-2,CASSPTSGSHNEQFF,TGTGCCAGCAGCCCCACTAGCGGGAGCCACAATGAGCAGTTCTTC
-,-,TRBJ2-1,TRBV7-9,CASSFRGSGYEQFF,TGTGCCAGCAGCTTCAGGGGCAGTGGATATGAGCAGTTCTTC
-,-,TRBJ2-3,TRBV5-1,CASSFGGEGDTQYF,TGCGCCAGCAGCTTTGGGGGCGAGGGAGATACGCAGTATTTT
-,-,TRBJ2-7,TRBV6-5,CASSPSTYYEQYF,TGTGCCAGCAGCCCCTCTACATACTACGAGCAGTACTTC
-,-,TRBJ2-3,TRBV10-2,CASSELGADTQYF,TGCGCCAGCAGTGAACTCGGTGCAGATACGCAGTATTTT
TRBD2,-,TRBJ2-3,TRBV13,CASSLLGTSGKPDTQYF,TGTGCCAGCAGCTTATTGGGGACTAGCGGGAAACCAGATACGCAGTATTTT
-,once,TRBJ1-3,TRBV9,CASSGPGQRTGNTIYF,TGTGCCAGCAGCGGCCCGGGACAACGGACTGGAAACACCATATATTTT